This T cell receptor (beta chain) was profiled in a study of blood T cell repertoires in COVID-19. The wider study: T cells, B-cell-depleted T cells, or PBMCs supplied cDNA or gDNA.

Repertoires were generated with immunoSEQ multiplex PCR, while TCRdb's copy carries only in-frame clones and drops some. This table has approximately 240,000 clones, 87% appearing once. The ends lost 5 bases at V and 3 bases at J; junction bases unmatched: 19. The length of the CDR3 is 20 residues. From germline, CDR1 is MDHEN and CDR2 SYDVKM. This TCR came from a woman between 18 and 29 years old who had recovered from COVID-19. Source material: peripheral blood. J is TRBJ1-6 and V is TRBV28; 7 nucleotides align to TRBD1. CDR3 in amino acids: CASSPPGARQGLNYNSPLHF. The CDR3 region has the DNA TGTGCCAGCAGTCCCCCCGGAGCCCGACAGGGCCTTAACTATAATTCACCCCTCCACTTT.